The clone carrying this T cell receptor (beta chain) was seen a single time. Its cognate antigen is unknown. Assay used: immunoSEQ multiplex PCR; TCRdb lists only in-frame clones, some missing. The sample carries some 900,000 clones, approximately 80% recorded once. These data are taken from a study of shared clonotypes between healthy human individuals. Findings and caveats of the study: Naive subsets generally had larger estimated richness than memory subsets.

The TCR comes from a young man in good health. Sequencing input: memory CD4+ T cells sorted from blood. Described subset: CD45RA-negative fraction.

CDR3 region: CASSQEWGSTYEQYF. CDR3 bases: TGTGCCAGCAGCCAAGAGTGGGGAAGCACCTACGAGCAGTACTTC. This chain joins TRBV4-2 and TRBJ2-7; D ambiguous. The V end lost 0 bases, the J end lost 2 bases, and 11 bases lay between the germline ends. Germline CDR1 is LGHNA and CDR2 is YNFKEQ. This CDR3 spans 15 amino acids.